The clone carrying this TCR beta chain was detected only a few times. Sequencing used immunoSEQ multiplex PCR; TCRdb keeps in-frame clones, though not all of them. The sample has about 320,000 clones, around 86% seen once. The data were taken from a study of shared clonotypes between healthy human individuals. The CD8 memory sample joined CD45RO+ cells and CCR7-negative CD45RA+ cells. The CDR3 sequence is 14 residues long. Trimming left V 5 bases short and J 7 bases short, with 15 bases between. Per germline, CDR1 MDHEN and CDR2 SYDVKM. Sequencing input: memory CD8+ T cells sorted from blood. This sample's subset: CD45RO+ cells pooled with CCR7-negative TemRA cells. This TCR was recovered from a man aged 18 to 29 in good health. The rearrangement links TRBV28 to TRBJ1-5; weak D call: TRBD1 (6 bases). The chain's CDR3 is CASSEQGSGQPQHF. The CDR3, as DNA: TGTGCCAGCAGTGAACAGGGTTCAGGGCAGCCCCAGCATTTT.